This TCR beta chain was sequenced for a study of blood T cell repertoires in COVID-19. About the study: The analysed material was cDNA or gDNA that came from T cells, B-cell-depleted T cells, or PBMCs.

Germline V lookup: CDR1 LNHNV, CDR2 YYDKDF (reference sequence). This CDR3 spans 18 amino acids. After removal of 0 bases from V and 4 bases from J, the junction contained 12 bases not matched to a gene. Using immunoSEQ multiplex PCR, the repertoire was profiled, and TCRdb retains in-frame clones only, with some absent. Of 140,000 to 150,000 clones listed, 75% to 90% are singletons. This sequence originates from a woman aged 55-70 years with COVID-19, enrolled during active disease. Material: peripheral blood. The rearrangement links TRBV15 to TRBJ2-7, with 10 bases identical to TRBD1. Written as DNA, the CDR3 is TGTGCCACCAGCAGAGATTTTAGACAGGGGGCTAGTAGGTACGAGCAGTACTTC. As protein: CATSRDFRQGASRYEQYF.